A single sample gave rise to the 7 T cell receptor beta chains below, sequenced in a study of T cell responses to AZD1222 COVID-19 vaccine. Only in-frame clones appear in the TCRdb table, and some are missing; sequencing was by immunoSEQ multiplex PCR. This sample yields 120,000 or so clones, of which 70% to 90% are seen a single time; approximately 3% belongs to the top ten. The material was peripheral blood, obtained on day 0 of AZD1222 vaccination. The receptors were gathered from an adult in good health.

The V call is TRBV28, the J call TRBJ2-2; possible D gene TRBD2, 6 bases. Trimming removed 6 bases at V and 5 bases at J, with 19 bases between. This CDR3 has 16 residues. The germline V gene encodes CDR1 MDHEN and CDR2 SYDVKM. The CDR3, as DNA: TGTGCCAGCAGGACCGCGGGACGGTCGGGTACCGGGGAGCTGTTTTTT. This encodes CASRTAGRSGTGELFF.

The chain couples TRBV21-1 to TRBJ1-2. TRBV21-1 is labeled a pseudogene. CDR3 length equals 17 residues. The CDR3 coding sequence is TGTGCCAGCAGCAAAGTGGCGTTCGGCGGGCAGATCTATGGCTACACCTTC. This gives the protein CASSKVAFGGQIYGYTF.

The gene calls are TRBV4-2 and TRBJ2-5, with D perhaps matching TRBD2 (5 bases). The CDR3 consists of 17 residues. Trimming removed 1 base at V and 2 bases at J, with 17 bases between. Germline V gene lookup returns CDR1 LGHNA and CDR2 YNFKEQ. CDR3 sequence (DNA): TGTGCCAGCAGCCAAGGTCTAGCCGGAGGCGGGCAAGAGACCCAGTACTTC. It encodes CASSQGLAGGGQETQYF.

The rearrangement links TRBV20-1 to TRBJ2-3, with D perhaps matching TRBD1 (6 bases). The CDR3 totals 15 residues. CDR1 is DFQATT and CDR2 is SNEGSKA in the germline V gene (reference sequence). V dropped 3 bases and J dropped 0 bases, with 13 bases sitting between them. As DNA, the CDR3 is TGCAGTGCTAGTTCCCGGACAGAGAGCACAGATACGCAGTATTTT. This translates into CSASSRTESTDTQYF.

CDR3 sequence: CASSLIGNEKLFF. CDR3 DNA: TGTGCCAGCAGTTTGATAGGGAATGAAAAACTGTTTTTT. The chain is built from TRBV28 and TRBJ1-4; D remains ambiguous. CDR3 length: 13 residues. The germline V and J ends were trimmed by 3 bases and 5 bases, with 7 bases remaining between them. Germline CDR1 MDHEN, CDR2 SYDVKM.

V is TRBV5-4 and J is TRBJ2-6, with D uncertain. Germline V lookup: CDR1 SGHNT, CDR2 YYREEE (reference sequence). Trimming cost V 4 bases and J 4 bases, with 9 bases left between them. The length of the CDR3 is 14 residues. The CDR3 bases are TGTGCCAGCAGCCACTCCCTGGGGGCCAACGTCCTGACTTTC. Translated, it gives CASSHSLGANVLTF.

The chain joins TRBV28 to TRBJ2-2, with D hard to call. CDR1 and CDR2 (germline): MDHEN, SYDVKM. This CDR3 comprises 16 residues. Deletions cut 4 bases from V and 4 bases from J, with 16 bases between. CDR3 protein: CASSSPAARGTGELFF. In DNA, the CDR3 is TGTGCCAGCAGTTCACCGGCAGCCCGTGGCACCGGGGAGCTGTTTTTT.